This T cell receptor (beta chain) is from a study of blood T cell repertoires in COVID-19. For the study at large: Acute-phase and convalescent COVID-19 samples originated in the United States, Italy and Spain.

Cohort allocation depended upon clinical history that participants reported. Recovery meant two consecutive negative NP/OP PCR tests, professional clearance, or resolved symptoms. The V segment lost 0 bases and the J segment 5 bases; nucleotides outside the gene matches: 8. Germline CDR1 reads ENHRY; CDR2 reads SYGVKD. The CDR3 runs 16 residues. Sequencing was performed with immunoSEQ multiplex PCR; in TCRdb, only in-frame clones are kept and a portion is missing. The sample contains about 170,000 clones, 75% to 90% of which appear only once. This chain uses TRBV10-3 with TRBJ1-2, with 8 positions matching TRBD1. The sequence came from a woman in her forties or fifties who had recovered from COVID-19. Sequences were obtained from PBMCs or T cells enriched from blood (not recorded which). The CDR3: CAISESLTGVGYGYTF. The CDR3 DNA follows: TGTGCCATCAGTGAGTCGTTGACAGGGGTGGGTTATGGCTACACCTTC.